This T cell receptor (beta chain) was captured in a study of blood T cell repertoires in COVID-19. TCRdb's table, derived via immunoSEQ multiplex PCR, lists solely in-frame clones and lacks some. The data show under 200,000 clones, 80% to 90% seen once. V lost 0 bases and J lost 7, with 11 bases in between. This CDR3 has 14 amino acids. Germline CDR1 and CDR2: MNHEY and SVGEGT. The sequencing input was peripheral blood. The sequence was obtained from a woman aged 70-85 years with COVID-19, enrolled during active disease. The chain is built from TRBV6-2 or TRBV6-3 and TRBJ2-3, with D possibly TRBD2 on 7 matching bases. CDR3 sequence: CASSYSGGRHTQYF. CDR3 nucleotides: TGTGCCAGCAGTTACTCGGGGGGGCGGCATACGCAGTATTTT.